This T cell receptor (beta chain) was identified in a study of blood T cell repertoires in COVID-19. Across the whole study: Spain, Italy and the United States supplied samples that represented acute and convalescent COVID-19. The analysed material was cDNA or gDNA that came from T cells, B-cell-depleted T cells, or PBMCs.

Methods used by the authors: Cell counts per sample came from amplifying reference gene primers. Repertoires were generated with immunoSEQ multiplex PCR, while TCRdb's copy carries only in-frame clones and drops some. D and trimming come from the DNA, and the V and J calls and clone size come from that table. The sample has about 68,000 clones, almost 85% seen once. CDR1 and CDR2 (germline): SGHAT, FQNNGV. Losses at the gene ends were 2 bases for V and 2 bases for J; bases not matched to a gene: 5. This CDR3 is built from 16 residues. The clonotype originates from a man aged 50-60 years with acute or convalescent COVID-19. The specimen sequenced was peripheral blood. This chain connects TRBV11-2 to TRBJ1-4; the match to TRBD1 covers 7 bases. The CDR3, as DNA: TGTGCCAGCAGCTTAAATAGAGGGGGCACTAATGAAAAACTGTTTTTT. Amino acids: CASSLNRGGTNEKLFF.